This is a list of T cell receptor beta chains from one sample in a study of Tregs in tolerant kidney transplant recipients. Generated by immunoSEQ multiplex PCR, the TCRdb table keeps only in-frame clones and is missing some. In the table there are under 20,000 clones, 82% of which are singletons. Input material: Tregs from blood. Receptors originate from a human donor in good health. Both conserved end residues are part of each CDR3. D genes are given only for firm matches. Expanded clones get a size class; other rows say once, few or many, or leave the size out.

>-|TRBV29-1|TRBD2|TRBJ2-7
TGCAGCGTTGAATCCAGAGGCGGGAGTCGGTACGAGCAGTACTTC
CSVESRGGSRYEQYF
>few|TRBV5-1|-|TRBJ1-2
TGCGCCAGCAGCTTGGAAGCTAACTATGGCTACACCTTC
CASSLEANYGYTF
>-|TRBV5-8|-|TRBJ2-3
TGTGCCAGCAGCCTTAGACCTACAGATACGCAGTATTTT
CASSLRPTDTQYF
>-|TRBV5-1|-|TRBJ2-1
TGCGCCAGCAGCTTGGCCGACGGTGGTGAGCAGTTCTTC
CASSLADGGEQFF
>-|TRBV27|TRBD2|TRBJ2-7
TGTGCCAGCGGACAAACGGGGGGTACCTCCTACGAGCAGTACTTC
CASGQTGGTSYEQYF
>-|TRBV6-1|-|TRBJ2-7
TGTGCTACCCTCGGAGGGTACGAGCAGTACTTC
CATLGGYEQYF
>-|TRBV9|-|TRBJ2-2
TGTGCCAGCAGCCCCCGGACCACGCTCACCGGGGAGCTGTTTTTT
CASSPRTTLTGELFF
>-|TRBV7-9|-|TRBJ2-7
TGTGCCAGCAGCTTTAGGACCCCTTTAGGGGGAACCGAGCAGTACTTC
CASSFRTPLGGTEQYF
>-|TRBV6-5|-|TRBJ1-6
TGTGCCAGCAGTTATCGGGGACATTATAATTCACCCCTCCACTTT
CASSYRGHYNSPLHF
>-|TRBV28|-|TRBJ1-4
TGTGCCAGCCGGGGGGCCGCAACTAATGAAAAACTGTTTTTT
CASRGAATNEKLFF
>few|TRBV19|-|TRBJ2-2
TGTGCCAGTAGTATAATAGGGCGGATAGAGACCGGGGAGCTGTTTTTT
CASSIIGRIETGELFF
>-|TRBV19|TRBD1|TRBJ1-2
TGTGCCAGTAGTACGGGACAGGGTAGAAATGGCTACACCTTC
CASSTGQGRNGYTF
>-|TRBV9|-|TRBJ1-2
TGTGCCAGCAGCGCGAACAGAGGCTACACCTTC
CASSANRGYTF
>-|TRBV2|-|TRBJ2-1
TGTGCCAGCAGCCCGGGGCGGGGTCCAAGGGGTGAGCAGTTCTTC
CASSPGRGPRGEQFF
>-|TRBV11-3|-|TRBJ2-2
TGTGCCAGCAGCTTAGATCTCGGGACGGGAAACACCGGGGAGCTGTTTTTT
CASSLDLGTGNTGELFF